This T cell receptor (beta chain) is from a study of blood T cell repertoires in COVID-19 (dated by TCRdb to 2018 to 2020). Context from the whole study: Samples from collaborators originated in the United States, Italy and Spain and spanned both the acute and convalescent phases of COVID-19. The material from the prospective study consisted of cDNA or gDNA derived from T cells, B-cell-depleted T cells, or PBMCs. Deeply sampled blood TCRbeta repertoires from subjects exposed to, actively infected with, or recovered from COVID-19 were included in the dataset. The repertoires were released in a freely available public database meant as a resource for research on the immune response to SARS-CoV-2. Samples were obtained from the ongoing ImmuneRACE study (first 160 participants) and from 1,254 subjects provided by 6 global collaborators. The sample metadata nearly always contained a de-identified subject ID, COVID-19 status, age in years and sex. Where available, HLA class I and class II types were taken from metadata supplied by the sample provider and were not determined by assay-based typing. Broader findings and caveats from the paper: How much clinical and demographic metadata was included differed by source and by participant, and the metadata was provided uncurated.

Comment on this clone: Its binding antigen is unknown. No per-base quality is available; no much larger clone lies one base away.

Participants in the prospective study were aged roughly 18 to 100 years, lived in more than 20 United States geographic areas, and enrolled through a virtual design. Cohort assignment in the prospective study relied on participant-reported clinical history from a screening survey and a study questionnaire. Mobile phlebotomists in the prospective study collected whole blood, serum and a nasopharyngeal or oropharyngeal swab from every participant. Additional blood draws and questionnaires over an approximately two-month period could optionally be provided by prospective study participants. Before DNA extraction, prospective study blood samples were shipped either frozen or at room temperature. TCRbeta CDR3 regions were amplified from genomic DNA by means of the immunoSEQ Assay, a bias-controlled multiplex PCR. Per the authors' processing: Within the assay, amplification of reference gene primers was used to estimate how many nucleated cells each sample contained. To quantify the absolute abundance of each unique TCRbeta CDR3 rearrangement, sequence reads were collapsed and filtered. For each sample, productive Simpson clonality was calculated by taking the square root of Simpson's diversity index across productive rearrangements. The table was pulled from immuneACCESS by TCRdb, which kept in-frame rearrangements only. Such tables lose some clones; where checked, under half of the loss comes from unresolved V genes, and the rest has no known cause. The V and J calls and clone size were taken over from that table, and D and trimming were inferred from the DNA. Recorded for this sample are about 140,000 clones; 80% to 85% of them occurred a single time. The ten most abundant clones make up 4.5% to 6% of the sample.

The sequence was collected from a man between 40 and 49 years old with acute COVID-19. Input material: PBMCs or T cells enriched from blood (not recorded which).

The CDR3 reads as follows: CASSQDGGANSIYGYTF. In nucleotides, the sequence is TGCGCCAGCAGCCAAGATGGAGGAGCAAACTCCATCTATGGCTACACCTTC. The chain is encoded by TRBV4-1 joined to TRBJ1-2; no D gene can be assigned with confidence. The germline V gene sets CDR1 to MGHRA and CDR2 to YSYEKL. The CDR3 sequence holds 17 residues, the cysteine and phenylalanine included. This entry keeps only the CDR3 DNA: 51 bases, framed from base 1. V loses 0 bases of germline sequence and J loses 4 bases, and the interval between the two ends is 18 bases.